The next 22 T cell receptor beta chains were all read from a single sample in a study of blood T cell repertoires in COVID-19. The protocol was immunoSEQ multiplex PCR, while the TCRdb copy is restricted to in-frame clones and leaves out a portion. The table lists about 360,000 clones, approximately 86% of them singletons, with just over 7% in the top ten. The sequencing sample was made of peripheral blood. The receptors come from a woman in her sixties with COVID-19, enrolled during active disease.

V is TRBV20-1 and J is TRBJ1-1; D remains unclear. CDR3 length: 12 amino acids. V was clipped by 3 bases and J by 3 bases, with 8 bases between them. Per the germline V gene, CDR1 is DFQATT and CDR2 is SNEGSKA (reference sequence). CDR3 in DNA: TGCAGTGCTAGTTTCGGAGACACTGAAGCTTTCTTT. Protein: CSASFGDTEAFF.

The chain links TRBV27 to TRBJ2-7; a weak D match, TRBD1 (5 bases). CDR1 is MNHEY, CDR2 SMNVEV, per germline (reference sequence). The CDR3 has 15 amino acids. The ends were cut back, 3 bases at V and 4 bases at J, with 16 bases in the middle. The CDR3 DNA reads TGTGCCAGCAGTTTTGGGCAGGGTTATATGTACGAGCAGTACTTC. Amino acid sequence: CASSFGQGYMYEQYF.

The gene calls are TRBV6-1 and TRBJ2-2; the D gene is possibly TRBD2 (6 bases). There are 14 residues in the CDR3. V lost 2 bases and J lost 4, with 8 bases in between. The germline CDR1 and CDR2 sequences are MNHNS and SASEGT. The CDR3 DNA sequence: TGTGCCAGCAGTGAAAGGAGGGGCACCGGGGAGCTGTTTTTT. Residues: CASSERRGTGELFF.

The V call is TRBV6-5, the J call TRBJ1-2; TRBD1 matches at 8 bases. V was pared by 1 base and J by 4 bases, with 2 bases of the junction left unmatched. CDR3 size: 14 residues. Looked up from germline, CDR1 is MNHEY and CDR2 is SVGAGI. In DNA form, the CDR3 reads TGTGCCAGCAGTTACTACAGGGGGGCCTATGGCTACACCTTC. Protein sequence: CASSYYRGAYGYTF.

The rearrangement joins TRBV6-1 to TRBJ2-2; TRBD2 agrees at 7 bases. The CDR3 loop spans 17 amino acids. The germline gives CDR1 MNHNS, CDR2 SASEGT. Trimming cost V 2 bases and J 0 bases; bases outside gene matches: 6. The CDR3 is CASSESGVGANTGELFF. The CDR3 DNA reads TGTGCCAGCAGTGAAAGCGGGGTGGGCGCGAACACCGGGGAGCTGTTTTTT.

This chain connects TRBV9 to TRBJ1-1; D is unresolved. CDR3 length equals 13 residues. Per the germline V gene, CDR1 is SGDLS and CDR2 is YYNGEE. Trimming left V 4 bases short and J 11 bases short, with 18 bases between. The CDR3: CASSKSGSVRAFF. The CDR3 DNA follows: TGTGCCAGCAGCAAGTCTGGTTCGGTACGGGCTTTCTTT.

As for this clone: The same CDR3 is also encoded by other DNA sequences in this sample. This rearrangement joins TRBV10-3 to TRBJ2-5; the match to TRBD1 covers 9 bases. Germline assignment: CDR1 ENHRY and CDR2 SYGVKD. This CDR3 spans 15 amino acids. V was clipped by 7 bases and J by 2 bases; unmatched bases: 8. CDR3 in amino acids: CAITPGQGGQETQYF. For the CDR3, the DNA is TGTGCCATCACCCCGGGACAGGGAGGACAAGAGACCCAGTACTTC.

This clone was recorded a few times. The rearrangement joins TRBV4-2 to TRBJ2-2; TRBD1 matches 7 bases. This CDR3 spans 16 amino acids. CDR1 and CDR2 from the germline V gene are LGHNA and YNFKEQ. With 4 bases clipped from V and 1 base from J, the junction kept 6 bases outside the gene matches. DNA of the CDR3: TGTGCCAGCAGCCCCGAGGGACAGCTGAACACCGGGGAGCTGTTTTTT. The encoded protein is CASSPEGQLNTGELFF.

The chain uses TRBV19 and TRBJ2-4; 10 bases are a match to TRBD1. This CDR3 comprises 14 residues. Germline V gene lookup returns CDR1 LNHDA and CDR2 SQIVND (reference sequence). With 5 bases clipped from V and 5 bases from J, the junction kept 3 bases outside the gene matches. The CDR3 DNA reads as TGTGCCAGTAGTGGGACAGGGGTGGAAAACATTCAGTACTTC. Translated: CASSGTGVENIQYF.

J is TRBJ1-3 and V is TRBV11-2; 7 bases line up with TRBD1. V lost 5 bases and J lost 5; bases outside the gene matches: 6. The CDR3 is made up of 14 amino acids. Germline loops: CDR1 SGHAT, CDR2 FQNNGV. CDR3 in amino acids: CASSPGDSRNTIYF. The CDR3 nucleotides are TGTGCCAGCAGCCCCGGGGACAGCCGAAACACCATATATTTT.

The V and J genes are TRBV19 and TRBJ2-2; 11 positions agree with TRBD1. Germline CDR1 reads LNHDA; CDR2 reads SQIVND (reference sequence). Trimming took 4 bases from V and 6 from J; bases not matched to a gene: 4. The length of the CDR3 is 15 residues. As DNA, the CDR3 is TGTGCCAGTAGTAGGACAGGGGGCGAATCCGGGGAGCTGTTTTTT. Its protein product is CASSRTGGESGELFF.

This clone was detected only a few times. This chain connects TRBV5-6 to TRBJ1-1; TRBD1 agrees at 9 bases. Losses at the gene ends were 1 base for V and 5 bases for J; bases not matched to a gene: 9. Germline V lookup: CDR1 SGHDT, CDR2 YYEEEE. The CDR3 contains 16 residues. The CDR3 DNA sequence: TGTGCCAGCAGCTTGACTACAGGGGGCTTAGAGACTGAAGCTTTCTTT. Translated, it gives CASSLTTGGLETEAFF.

About this clone: Other DNA sequences within the sample encode an identical CDR3. The chain carries TRBV18 and TRBJ2-7; no reliable D call. Trimming pared 2 bases from V and 3 bases from J, leaving 8 bases between. In germline, CDR1 is KGHSH, CDR2 LQKENI. This CDR3 comprises 13 residues. CDR3 nucleotide sequence: TGTGCCAGCTCACCAGGCAGACACTACGAGCAGTACTTC. It translates to CASSPGRHYEQYF.

The CDR3 coding sequence is TGTGCCAGCAGTGTTGGCGGGGCGATGTACCAAGAGACCCAGTACTTC. Translation: CASSVGGAMYQETQYF. V gene TRBV25-1 combines with J gene TRBJ2-5, with a tentative D call TRBD2 (6 bases). Trimming removed 4 bases from V and 0 bases from J, with 15 bases in between. The germline V gene has CDR1 MGHDK and CDR2 SYGVNS. The CDR3 sequence is 16 residues long.

The chain has TRBV3-1 (or the pseudogene TRBV3-2) and TRBJ2-3; 13 positions match TRBD2. Germline lookup yields CDR1 LGHDT and CDR2 YNNKEL (reference sequence). There are 17 residues in the CDR3. The junction had 4 bases not matched to a gene; V was cut back by 1 base and J by 3 bases. The CDR3 DNA sequence: TGTGCCAGCAGCCAAGGCACTAGCGGGGGGGCGACAGATACGCAGTATTTT. The encoded protein is CASSQGTSGGATDTQYF.

This clone was recorded a few times. The genes are TRBV30 and TRBJ1-5; tentative D call: TRBD1 (6 bases). V dropped 2 bases and J dropped 0 bases, with 11 bases sitting between them. The germline V gene encodes CDR1 GTSNPN and CDR2 SVGIG (reference sequence). The CDR3 consists of 15 residues. For the CDR3, the DNA is TGTGCCTGGAGTCGGGAGGGGGTTAGCAATCAGCCCCAGCATTTT. Its translation is CAWSREGVSNQPQHF.

The chain couples TRBV2 to TRBJ2-7; D remains ambiguous. CDR1 and CDR2 from the germline V gene are SNHLY and FYNNEI. The CDR3 has 12 amino acids. Trimming removed 7 bases from V and 4 bases from J, with 11 bases in between. CDR3 sequence reads: CASTFTGYEQYF. CDR3 in DNA: TGTGCCAGCACCTTCACTGGTTACGAGCAGTACTTC.

The chain joins TRBV12-5 to TRBJ1-1, with 7 positions matching TRBD1. CDR1 and CDR2 from the germline V gene are LGHNT and FRNRAP. There are 14 residues in the CDR3. Trimming removed 3 bases from V and 6 bases from J; junction bases left unmatched: 7. CDR3: CASGFSDREAEAFF. CDR3 in DNA: TGTGCTAGTGGTTTCTCCGACAGGGAAGCTGAAGCTTTCTTT.

The CDR3 sequence: CASSDNRGDYEQYF. The CDR3 DNA follows: TGTGCCAGCAGCGATAACAGGGGTGACTACGAGCAGTACTTC. The V and J genes are TRBV4-2 and TRBJ2-7; TRBD1 aligns across 7 bases. The germline gives CDR1 LGHNA, CDR2 YNFKEQ. J was trimmed by 3 bases and V by 5 bases; bases with no gene match: 7. The CDR3 runs to 14 residues.

The rearrangement uses TRBV12-5 and TRBJ2-3; 8 nucleotides agree with TRBD2. Trimming at V came to 5 bases and at J to 4 bases, leaving 8 bases not matched to a gene. CDR1 and CDR2 (germline): LGHNT, FRNRAP. The CDR3 extends over 15 amino acids. The CDR3 DNA is TGTGCTAGTGGTCCCTTCCGGGGGGGCCCAGATACGCAGTATTTT. Translation: CASGPFRGGPDTQYF.

The rearrangement joins TRBV18 to TRBJ2-7; 9 bases map to TRBD2. Looked up from germline, CDR1 is KGHSH and CDR2 is LQKENI. The trim removed 4 bases at V and 3 bases at J, leaving 4 bases unmatched. The CDR3 runs 14 residues. CDR3 protein: CASSLGLADYEQYF. The CDR3 DNA reads as TGTGCCAGCTCACTGGGACTAGCAGACTACGAGCAGTACTTC.

The V and J genes are TRBV27 and TRBJ2-7, with 9 bases identical to TRBD1. Trimming removed 6 bases from V and 3 bases from J; junction bases left unmatched: 6. The CDR3 totals 14 residues. Germline loops: CDR1 MNHEY, CDR2 SMNVEV (reference sequence). The CDR3, as DNA: TGTGCCAGCAGCCTTCTGGGACAGGGCTACGAGCAGTACTTC. Translated, it gives CASSLLGQGYEQYF.